The 30 T cell receptor beta chains reported below all come from one sample, sequenced in a study of cytomegalovirus exposure and HLA in healthy donors. Primers for the PCR totalled 60 Vbeta and 13 Jbeta. Using immunoSEQ multiplex PCR, the repertoire was profiled, and TCRdb retains in-frame clones only, with some absent. This sample's table reports roughly 82,000 clones. The specimen sequenced was PBMCs. These receptors originate from a woman aged 55-70 years in good health and CMV-seronegative.

V gene TRBV7-8 combines with J gene TRBJ2-7; TRBD2 is a possible D gene (5 bases). Between the trimmed V and J ends, which lost 3 bases and 2 bases, there was a span of 11 bases. The CDR3 is 14 residues long. Looked up from germline, CDR1 is SGHVS and CDR2 is FQNEAQ. CDR3 DNA sequence: TGTGCCAGCAGCTTTGAGACTACCACCTACGAGCAGTACTTC. This gives the protein CASSFETTTYEQYF.

In the case of this clone: Other DNA variants within this sample encode the same CDR3. This chain uses TRBV6-5 with TRBJ1-4; D is undetermined. The CDR3 totals 16 residues. V gave up 3 bases and J gave up 0 bases, with 11 bases separating them. CDR1 is MNHEY, CDR2 SVGAGI, per germline. The CDR3 here is CASSYSGGATNEKLFF. CDR3 coding DNA: TGTGCCAGCAGTTATTCCGGAGGTGCAACTAATGAAAAACTGTTTTTT.

V usage is TRBV6-5 and J usage is TRBJ1-4, with a possible D match to TRBD1 (5 bases). The germline gives CDR1 MNHEY, CDR2 SVGAGI. The CDR3 is 16 amino acids. V was trimmed by 2 bases and J by 2 bases, leaving 12 bases between them. The CDR3 region has the DNA TGTGCCAGCAGTTACGCGTCGGGGGAGACTAATGAAAAACTGTTTTTT. Amino acid sequence: CASSYASGETNEKLFF.

The V and J genes are TRBV5-1 and TRBJ1-2; D is perhaps TRBD1 (5 bases). The CDR3 is made up of 15 amino acids. The V gene's germline CDR1 is SGHRS and CDR2 YFSETQ. V lost 0 bases to trimming and J lost 4 bases, with 13 bases between them. Here the CDR3 reads CASSLEVEGLYGYTF. DNA of the CDR3: TGCGCCAGCAGCTTGGAGGTTGAGGGACTCTATGGCTACACCTTC.

The V gene is TRBV19, the J gene TRBJ2-3; TRBD2 aligns across 9 bases. Germline loops: CDR1 LNHDA, CDR2 SQIVND (reference sequence). The ends lost 7 bases at V and 0 bases at J; junction bases unmatched: 5. CDR3 length: 15 amino acids. CDR3 bases: TGTGCCAGTACCACAACTAGCGGGAGCACAGATACGCAGTATTTT. The encoded protein is CASTTTSGSTDTQYF.

Here the CDR3 DNA reads TGTGCCAGCAGCCATTCTACCTACGAGCAGTACTTC. Its protein is CASSHSTYEQYF. The V and J genes are TRBV7-9 and TRBJ2-7; unclear D gene. The CDR3 length is 12 residues. Germline assignment: CDR1 SEHNR and CDR2 FQNEAQ (reference sequence). Trimming removed 5 bases at V and 2 bases at J, with 7 bases between.

This chain links TRBV7-9 with TRBJ2-3, with TRBD2 as a possible D gene (6 bases). The germline V gene has CDR1 SEHNR and CDR2 FQNEAQ (reference sequence). The germline V and J ends were trimmed by 2 bases and 2 bases, with 14 bases remaining between them. This CDR3 contains 16 residues. The CDR3 DNA reads TGTGCCAGCAGCTTAAGCGTGACTAGTGTCACAGATACGCAGTATTTT. The encoded protein is CASSLSVTSVTDTQYF.

The CDR3 sequence is CASSLGRTSGIDEQFF. The DNA of the CDR3 is TGTGCCAGCAGCCTTGGAAGGACTAGCGGGATCGATGAGCAGTTCTTC. V gene TRBV11-1 combines with J gene TRBJ2-1; the match to TRBD2 covers 12 bases. The V and J ends lost 5 bases and 8 bases, in that order; junction bases with no gene match: 10. Germline V lookup: CDR1 SGHAT, CDR2 FQDESV (reference sequence). There are 16 residues in the CDR3.

The chain has TRBV6-1 and TRBJ2-7; TRBD2 agrees at 9 bases. The junction had 12 bases not matched to a gene; V was cut back by 6 bases and J by 12 bases. Germline V gives CDR1 MNHNS, CDR2 SASEGT. This CDR3 is built from 13 residues. CDR3 sequence reads: CASSELAGMNVYF. The CDR3 region has the DNA TGTGCCAGCAGCGAGCTAGCGGGAATGAATGTGTACTTC.

The chain recombines TRBV5-1 with TRBJ2-1, with 7 positions matching TRBD2. The CDR3 consists of 17 residues. The V and J ends lost 0 bases and 4 bases, in that order; junction bases with no gene match: 10. Germline loops: CDR1 SGHRS, CDR2 YFSETQ. CDR3 in amino acids: CASSLASDLAVYNEQFF. CDR3 sequence (DNA): TGCGCCAGCAGCTTGGCCTCGGACCTAGCGGTTTACAATGAGCAGTTCTTC.

J is TRBJ1-1 and V is TRBV10-3; D remains ambiguous. Germline assignment: CDR1 ENHRY and CDR2 SYGVKD. The CDR3 covers 14 residues. Trimming pared 0 bases from V and 4 bases from J, leaving 9 bases between. In DNA form, the CDR3 reads TGTGCCATCAGTGAGTCCCCCCCCGGCACTGAAGCTTTCTTT. This codes for CAISESPPGTEAFF.

This chain links TRBV10-3 with TRBJ1-1, with 7 bases aligning to TRBD1. In germline, CDR1 is ENHRY, CDR2 SYGVKD. The ends lost 9 bases at V and 2 bases at J; junction bases unmatched: 6. The CDR3 consists of 13 residues. The CDR3: CAIRQGGNTEAFF. CDR3 nucleotide sequence: TGTGCCATTCGCCAGGGGGGTAACACTGAAGCTTTCTTT.

The chain combines TRBV14 with TRBJ2-2; 15 nucleotides align to TRBD2. In germline, CDR1 is SGHDN, CDR2 FVKESK. With 4 bases clipped from V and 1 base from J, the junction kept 10 bases outside the gene matches. The CDR3 is 20 residues long. The CDR3 region has the DNA TGTGCCAGCAGCCCTATCGGACTAGCGGGAGGGACTGGGAACACCGGGGAGCTGTTTTTT. Its protein is CASSPIGLAGGTGNTGELFF.

The chain is built from TRBV7-2 and TRBJ2-2, with TRBD2 matching 9 bases. V lost 1 base to trimming and J lost 7 bases; unmatched junction nucleotides: 10. Germline V lookup: CDR1 SGHTA, CDR2 FQGNSA. The CDR3 consists of 17 residues. CDR3 amino acids: CASSLGSSGSARGELFF. Here the CDR3 DNA reads TGTGCCAGCAGCTTAGGGAGTAGCGGGAGCGCCCGCGGGGAGCTGTTTTTT.

V gene TRBV7-8 combines with J gene TRBJ2-3; D is ambiguous. Trimming took off 1 base at V and 0 bases at J, with 11 bases between the two ends. Germline V gene lookup returns CDR1 SGHVS and CDR2 FQNEAQ. This CDR3 is 16 amino acids long. This chain's CDR3 is CASSLVGAASTDTQYF. The CDR3 DNA follows: TGTGCCAGCAGCTTAGTTGGCGCGGCTAGCACAGATACGCAGTATTTT.

The rearrangement uses TRBV6-6 and TRBJ1-1; TRBD1 aligns across 7 bases. Losses at the gene ends were 11 bases for V and 1 base for J; bases not matched to a gene: 13. CDR1 and CDR2 from the germline V gene are MNHNY and SVGAGI (reference sequence). The CDR3 contains 15 residues. The CDR3 sequence is CAGGTAGGGNTEAFF. As DNA, the CDR3 is TGTGCCGGAGGGACAGCCGGGGGAGGGAACACTGAAGCTTTCTTT.

The chain is built from TRBV2 and TRBJ2-3; 11 nucleotides agree with TRBD2. J was trimmed by 0 bases and V by 5 bases; bases with no gene match: 7. The length of the CDR3 is 17 residues. Germline V CDR1 and CDR2: SNHLY, FYNNEI. CDR3 DNA: TGTGCCAGCAGTCTTGGACTAGCGGGTTGGAGCACAGATACGCAGTATTTT. Its translation is CASSLGLAGWSTDTQYF.

The chain employs TRBV7-2 and TRBJ2-7, with D maybe TRBD2 (6 bases). V was clipped by 1 base and J by 5 bases, with 15 bases between them. There are 15 residues in the CDR3. From germline, CDR1 is SGHTA and CDR2 FQGNSA. This CDR3 is CASSLVGRESHEQYF. As DNA, the CDR3 is TGTGCCAGCAGCTTAGTGGGGCGGGAATCCCACGAGCAGTACTTC.

This chain joins TRBV9 and TRBJ2-3; TRBD2 matches at 12 bases. Trimming cost V 1 base and J 3 bases; bases outside gene matches: 3. The CDR3 runs to 16 residues. In germline, CDR1 is SGDLS, CDR2 YYNGEE. The CDR3 coding sequence is TGTGCCAGCAGCGTACGGCTAGCGGGGGGGACAGATACGCAGTATTTT. Translated: CASSVRLAGGTDTQYF.

DNA of the CDR3: TGTGCCAGCAGCCAAGAGGGGTCGGGACAATCAAACATTCAGTACTTC. This gives the protein CASSQEGSGQSNIQYF. This sequence joins TRBV4-2 and TRBJ2-4; TRBD1 might be the D (6 bases). Germline V gene data show CDR1 as LGHNA and CDR2 as YNFKEQ. This CDR3 is built from 16 residues. Trimming left V 0 bases short and J 6 bases short, with 15 bases between.

The V and J genes are TRBV7-3 and TRBJ1-1; D unclear. The CDR3 is 12 amino acids. Looked up from germline, CDR1 is SGHTA and CDR2 is FQGTGA. V was shortened by 2 bases and J by 7 bases, with 8 bases between the two germline ends. For the CDR3, the DNA is TGTGCCAGCAGCTTATCAGGAAGTGAAGCTTTCTTT. Its protein product is CASSLSGSEAFF.

The genes are TRBV5-4 and TRBJ2-1; 8 nucleotides match TRBD1. CDR3 size: 15 residues. Germline V CDR1 and CDR2: SGHNT, YYREEE (reference sequence). The junction had 7 bases not matched to a gene; V was cut back by 4 bases and J by 4 bases. Here the CDR3 reads CASSSQGALYNEQFF. The CDR3 nucleotides read TGTGCCAGCAGCAGCCAGGGGGCTCTATACAATGAGCAGTTCTTC.

CDR3 coding DNA: TGTGCCTGGAGCCCAGGGGGTAGTCTTTACGAGCAGTACTTC. Residues: CAWSPGGSLYEQYF. The genes are TRBV30 and TRBJ2-7, with 7 bases aligning to TRBD1. The length of the CDR3 is 14 residues. Germline-derived CDR1 and CDR2 are GTSNPN and SVGIG (reference sequence). V trimming: 3 bases; J trimming: 4 bases; junction bases outside the gene matches: 9.

As to this clone: Other DNA sequences in the sample encode the same CDR3. The V gene is TRBV30, the J gene TRBJ1-2; 10 bases fit TRBD1. The CDR3 is 15 residues long. Trimming removed 2 bases from V and 8 bases from J; junction bases left unmatched: 11. Germline CDR1 GTSNPN, CDR2 SVGIG (reference sequence). CDR3 sequence: CAWSRPGQGQDGYTF. CDR3 coding DNA: TGTGCCTGGAGTCGACCGGGACAGGGGCAAGACGGCTACACCTTC.

The gene calls are TRBV7-6 and TRBJ1-4; D is undetermined. Germline values: CDR1 SGHVS, CDR2 FNYEAQ. Trimming stripped 0 bases from V and 5 bases from J, with 4 bases between. This CDR3 is built from 13 residues. The CDR3 loop is CASSLAANEKLFF. CDR3 in DNA: TGTGCCAGCAGCTTAGCGGCAAATGAAAAACTGTTTTTT. The entire variable domain, with the rest obtained from reference TRBV7-6 and TRBJ1-4, is as follows: GAGVSQSPRYKVTKRGQDVALRCDPISGHVSLYWYRQALGQGPEFLTYFNYEAQQDKSGLPNDRFSAERPEGSISTLTIQRTEQRDSAMYRCASSLAANEKLFFGSGTQLSVL.

The chain has TRBV7-9 and TRBJ2-7; tentative D call: TRBD2 (6 bases). Trimming cost V 6 bases and J 1 base, with 13 bases left between them. Germline V gene lookup returns CDR1 SEHNR and CDR2 FQNEAQ (reference sequence). This CDR3 comprises 14 residues. The CDR3 loop is CASSPGGPSYEQYF. CDR3 nucleotide sequence: TGTGCCAGCAGTCCCGGGGGTCCATCCTACGAGCAGTACTTC.

This sequence joins TRBV19 and TRBJ1-1, with D perhaps matching TRBD1 (5 bases). Germline V gives CDR1 LNHDA, CDR2 SQIVND (reference sequence). The CDR3 is 13 amino acids. V was shortened by 6 bases and J by 2 bases, with 10 bases between the two germline ends. In DNA form, the CDR3 reads TGTGCCAGTAGCCCGACAGAAAACACTGAAGCTTTCTTT. Translated: CASSPTENTEAFF.

V gene TRBV7-9 combines with J gene TRBJ1-3; D is uncertain. Trimming cost V 5 bases and J 9 bases, with 14 bases left between them. Germline V CDR1 and CDR2: SEHNR, FQNEAQ (reference sequence). This CDR3 contains 13 residues. CDR3 in amino acids: CASSQEGRATIYF. For the CDR3, the DNA is TGTGCCAGCAGCCAGGAGGGTAGAGCCACCATATATTTT.

In nucleotides, the CDR3 is TGTGCCAGCAGCTCCTTTGGCGGGGGGAATGAGCAGTTCTTC. It translates to CASSSFGGGNEQFF. V usage is TRBV7-6 and J usage is TRBJ2-1; TRBD2 matches 8 bases. CDR1 is SGHVS and CDR2 is FNYEAQ in the germline V gene. The CDR3 loop spans 14 amino acids. J lost 7 bases, V lost 4 bases, and 6 bases had no gene match.

This chain connects TRBV6-5 to TRBJ1-1; 9 bases map to TRBD1. CDR1 MNHEY and CDR2 SVGAGI come from the germline V gene. This CDR3 spans 13 amino acids. V lost 2 bases, J lost 9 bases, and 4 bases stayed unmatched. For the CDR3, the DNA is TGTGCCAGCAGTTACGTCGGGACAGGGAAAGCTTTCTTT. This encodes CASSYVGTGKAFF.